This T cell receptor beta chain is from a study of cytomegalovirus exposure and HLA in healthy donors. The CDR3 is made up of 15 amino acids. V gave up 1 base and J gave up 8 bases; unmatched junction bases: 10. Germline CDR1 MGHRA, CDR2 YSYEKL. The PCR used 60 Vbeta and 13 Jbeta primers. Assay: immunoSEQ multiplex PCR; the TCRdb copy retains only in-frame clones and omits some. The sample has around 140,000 clones; about 77% are singletons. This receptor was identified in a woman aged 40 to 49 in good health and CMV-seronegative. The chain joins TRBV4-1 to TRBJ1-1; 7 bases agree with TRBD1. Sequencing was done on a sample of PBMCs. This CDR3 is CASSQAPGQRTEAFF. CDR3 sequence (DNA): TGCGCCAGCAGCCAAGCGCCGGGACAGAGAACCGAAGCTTTCTTT.